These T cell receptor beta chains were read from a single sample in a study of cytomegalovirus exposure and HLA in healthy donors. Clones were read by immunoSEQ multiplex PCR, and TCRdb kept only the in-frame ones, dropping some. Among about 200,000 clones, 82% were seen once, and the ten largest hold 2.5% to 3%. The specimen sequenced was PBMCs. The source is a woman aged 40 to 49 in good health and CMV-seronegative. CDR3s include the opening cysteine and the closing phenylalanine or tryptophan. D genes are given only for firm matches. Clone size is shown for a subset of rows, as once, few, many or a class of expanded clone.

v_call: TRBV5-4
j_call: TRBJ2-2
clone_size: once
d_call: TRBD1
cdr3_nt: TGTGCCAGCAGCTGGACAGGGTGGTCAGGCGGGGAGCTGTTTTTT
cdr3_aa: CASSWTGWSGGELFF

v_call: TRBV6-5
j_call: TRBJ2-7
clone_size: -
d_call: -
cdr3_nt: TGTGCCAGCAGTGCCAGAAATTCCTACGAGCAGTACTTC
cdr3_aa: CASSARNSYEQYF

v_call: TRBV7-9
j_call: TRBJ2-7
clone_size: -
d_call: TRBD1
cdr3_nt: TGTGCCAGCAGCAGAGGACAGGGTAGAGAGCAGTACTTC
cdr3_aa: CASSRGQGREQYF

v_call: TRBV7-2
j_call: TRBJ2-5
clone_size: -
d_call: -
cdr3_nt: TGTGCCAGCAGCCCGACTATCCCCTCTAAGGAGACCCAGTACTTC
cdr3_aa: CASSPTIPSKETQYF

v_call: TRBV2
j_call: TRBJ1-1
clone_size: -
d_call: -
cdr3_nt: TGTGCCAGCAGGGGGGAGGATGGTGAAGCTTTCTTT
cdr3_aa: CASRGEDGEAFF

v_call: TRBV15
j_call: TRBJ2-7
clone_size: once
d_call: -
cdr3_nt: TGTGCCACCAGCAGAGATCTCCCGGGCTACGAGCAGTACTTC
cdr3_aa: CATSRDLPGYEQYF

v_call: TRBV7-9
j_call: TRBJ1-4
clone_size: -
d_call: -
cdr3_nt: TGTGCCAGCAGCTTAGCAGGGGCCCCTAATGAAAAACTGTTTTTT
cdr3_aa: CASSLAGAPNEKLFF

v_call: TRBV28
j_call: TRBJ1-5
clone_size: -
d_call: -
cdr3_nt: TGTGCCAGCAGTTTACCGAAACAGGAGCGTCAGCCCCAGCATTTT
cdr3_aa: CASSLPKQERQPQHF

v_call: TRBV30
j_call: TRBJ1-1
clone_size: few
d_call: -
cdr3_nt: TGTGCCTGGAGTGTATCCGGGGAGAAAGCTTTCTTT
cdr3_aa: CAWSVSGEKAFF

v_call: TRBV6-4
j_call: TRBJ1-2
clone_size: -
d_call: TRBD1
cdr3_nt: TGTGCCAGCAGTGCGACGGGACAGGGGTTCTCGGACTATGGCTACACCTTC
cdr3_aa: CASSATGQGFSDYGYTF

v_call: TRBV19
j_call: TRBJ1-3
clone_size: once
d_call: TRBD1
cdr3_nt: TGTGCCAGTAGTCCCCGACAGGGGGGTTCTGGAAACACCATATATTTT
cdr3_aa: CASSPRQGGSGNTIYF

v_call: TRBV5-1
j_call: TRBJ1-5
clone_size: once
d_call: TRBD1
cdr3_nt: TGCGCCAGCAGCTTAACAGGGGATAGCAATCAGCCCCAGCACTTT
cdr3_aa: CASSLTGDSNQPQHF

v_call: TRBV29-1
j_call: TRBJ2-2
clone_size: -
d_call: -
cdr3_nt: TGCAGCGGTTACAGGGTCCCCGGGGAGCTGTTTTTT
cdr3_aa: CSGYRVPGELFF

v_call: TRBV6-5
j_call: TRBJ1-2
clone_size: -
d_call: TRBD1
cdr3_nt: TGTGCCAGCAATTACTCGGGACAGGGACTTGATGGCTACACCTTC
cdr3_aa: CASNYSGQGLDGYTF

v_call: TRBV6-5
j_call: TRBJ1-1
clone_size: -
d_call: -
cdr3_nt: TGTGCCAGCAGTTCGGGGGGAAACACTGAAGCTTTCTTT
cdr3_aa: CASSSGGNTEAFF

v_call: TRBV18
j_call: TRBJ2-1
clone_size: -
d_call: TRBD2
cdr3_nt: TGTGCCAGCTCACCACCTTCGGGAGGGCCTGGGAATGAGCAGTTCTTC
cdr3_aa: CASSPPSGGPGNEQFF

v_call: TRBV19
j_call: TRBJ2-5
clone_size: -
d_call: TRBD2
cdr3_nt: TGTTCGGCCGGGAGGGAGACCCAGTACTTC
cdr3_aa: CSAGRETQYF

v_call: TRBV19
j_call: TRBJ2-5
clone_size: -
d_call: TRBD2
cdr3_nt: TGTGCCAGCTCCACCCGACTAGCGGGAGGGCAAGAGACCCAGTACTTC
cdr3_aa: CASSTRLAGGQETQYF

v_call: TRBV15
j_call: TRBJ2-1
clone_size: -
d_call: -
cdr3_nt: TGTGCCACCAGCAGAGGTGTGCGGGGGCCTGAAATTTATGAGCAGTTCTTC
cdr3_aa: CATSRGVRGPEIYEQFF

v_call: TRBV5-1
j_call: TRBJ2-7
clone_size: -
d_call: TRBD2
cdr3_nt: TGCGCCAGCAGCTTGGGGACTAGCGACTCCTACGAGCAGTACTTC
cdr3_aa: CASSLGTSDSYEQYF

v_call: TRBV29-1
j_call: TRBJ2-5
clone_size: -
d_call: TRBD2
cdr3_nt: TGCAGCGTTGTGACCGGACAGGGGGGACTAGCGGGACCAGAGACCCAGTACTTC
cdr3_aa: CSVVTGQGGLAGPETQYF

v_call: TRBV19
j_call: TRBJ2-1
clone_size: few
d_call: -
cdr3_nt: TGTGCCAGTAGTATCACCTACAATGAGCAGTTCTTC
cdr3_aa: CASSITYNEQFF

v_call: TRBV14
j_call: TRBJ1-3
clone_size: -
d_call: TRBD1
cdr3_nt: TGTGCCAGCAGCCAAGCAGTCGGACAGGGGAGGTATACCATATATTTT
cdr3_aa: CASSQAVGQGRYTIYF

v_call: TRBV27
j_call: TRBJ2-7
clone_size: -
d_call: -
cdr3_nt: TGTGCCAGCAGCTCGGGGGACCACGAGCAGTACTTC
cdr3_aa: CASSSGDHEQYF

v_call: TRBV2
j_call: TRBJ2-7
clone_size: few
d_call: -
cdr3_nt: TGTGCCAGCAGTGCCTATAACGAGCAGTACTTC
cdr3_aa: CASSAYNEQYF

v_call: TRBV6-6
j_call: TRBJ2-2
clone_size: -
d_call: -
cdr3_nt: TGTGCCAGCCGTTCGCCGACTACGGCCACCGGGGAGCTGTTTTTT
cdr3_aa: CASRSPTTATGELFF

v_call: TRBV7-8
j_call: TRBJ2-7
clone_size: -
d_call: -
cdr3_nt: TGTGCCAGCAGCGTCAGGGGTCTGGAGCAGTACTTC
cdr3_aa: CASSVRGLEQYF

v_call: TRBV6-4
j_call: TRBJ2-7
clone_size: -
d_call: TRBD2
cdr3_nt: TGTGCCAGCAGTGATTCTACCAGGGTCGTGGGACTAGCAATAGGCGAGCAGTACTTC
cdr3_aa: CASSDSTRVVGLAIGEQYF

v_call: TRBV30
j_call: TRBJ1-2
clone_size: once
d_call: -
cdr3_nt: TGTGCCTGGAGTGGGGGGGGGCACTATGGCTACACCTTC
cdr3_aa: CAWSGGGHYGYTF

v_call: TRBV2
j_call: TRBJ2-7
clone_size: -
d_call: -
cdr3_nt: TGTGCCAGCAGCACACTCCGGGACGAGCAGTACTTC
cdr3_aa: CASSTLRDEQYF

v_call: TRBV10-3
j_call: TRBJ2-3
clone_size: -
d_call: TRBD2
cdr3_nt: TGTGCCATCAGTGACCTAATTTCCAGCGGGACCATGACTAGCACAGATACGCAGTATTTT
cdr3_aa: CAISDLISSGTMTSTDTQYF

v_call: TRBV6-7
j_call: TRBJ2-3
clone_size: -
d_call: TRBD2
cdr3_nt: TGTGCCAGCAGAACCCCCCGCGGGAGGGAAACAGATACGCAGTATTTT
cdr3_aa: CASRTPRGRETDTQYF

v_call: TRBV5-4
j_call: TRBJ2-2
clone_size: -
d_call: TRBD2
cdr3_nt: TGTGCCAGCAGCTTGGGGGGAGGGCGCGGCACCGGGGAGCTGTTTTTT
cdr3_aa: CASSLGGGRGTGELFF

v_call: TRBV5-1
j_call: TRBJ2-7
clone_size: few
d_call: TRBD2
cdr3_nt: TGCGCCAGCAGAAATAGCGGGAGGTCCTACGAGCAGTACTTC
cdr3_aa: CASRNSGRSYEQYF

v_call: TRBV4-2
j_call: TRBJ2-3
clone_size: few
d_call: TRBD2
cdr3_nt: TGTGCCAGCAGCCAATTCAAGCGGGAGGGCCCAGATACGCAGTATTTT
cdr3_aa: CASSQFKREGPDTQYF

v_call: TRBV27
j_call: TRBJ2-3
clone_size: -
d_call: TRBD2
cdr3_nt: TGTGCCAGCAGTTTACAGACTAGCGGGAGGGAGTCGGATACGCAGTATTTT
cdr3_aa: CASSLQTSGRESDTQYF